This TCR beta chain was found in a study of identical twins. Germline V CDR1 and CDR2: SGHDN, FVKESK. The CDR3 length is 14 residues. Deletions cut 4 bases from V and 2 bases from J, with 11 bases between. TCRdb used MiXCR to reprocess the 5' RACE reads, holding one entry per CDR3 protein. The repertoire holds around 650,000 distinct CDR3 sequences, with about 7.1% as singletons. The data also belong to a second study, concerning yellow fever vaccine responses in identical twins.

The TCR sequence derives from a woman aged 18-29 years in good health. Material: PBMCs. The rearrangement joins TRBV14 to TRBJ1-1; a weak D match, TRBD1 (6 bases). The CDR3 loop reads CASSPSGVNTEAFF. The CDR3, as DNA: TGTGCCAGCAGCCCGTCAGGGGTAAACACTGAAGCTTTCTTT. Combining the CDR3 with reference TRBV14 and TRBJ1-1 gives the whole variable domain EAGVTQFPSHSVIEKGQTVTLRCDPISGHDNLYWYRRVMGKEIKFLLHFVKESKQDESGMPNNRFLAERTGGTYSTLKVQPAELEDSGVYFCASSPSGVNTEAFFGQGTRLTVV.